These T cell receptor beta chains were read from a single sample in a study of identical twins. MiXCR was run by TCRdb on the 5' RACE reads, yielding one entry per CDR3 protein. The sample has some 500,000 distinct CDR3 sequences, approximately 10% seen once. The same specimen was also included in a second study, on yellow fever vaccine responses in identical twins.

Sequenced sample: PBMCs. These receptors were obtained from a woman between 18 and 30 years old in good health. Both conserved end residues are part of each CDR3. Fields, in order: J gene, V gene, clone size, D gene, CDR3 DNA, CDR3 protein. D genes are given only for firm matches. Clone size is given for some rows only: seen once, a few or many times, or a class if the clone is expanded.

j_call: TRBJ2-6; v_call: TRBV6-1; clone_size: many; d_call: NA; cdr3_nt: TGTGCCAGCAGCCCTAGGGTGGCTGGGGCCAACGTCCTGACTTTC; cdr3_aa: CASSPRVAGANVLTF
j_call: TRBJ1-2; v_call: TRBV12-3/TRBV12-4; clone_size: many; d_call: TRBD1; cdr3_nt: TGTGCCAGCAACTCCCCCAGGGGGACCTATGGCTACACCTTC; cdr3_aa: CASNSPRGTYGYTF
j_call: TRBJ2-3; v_call: TRBV29-1; clone_size: few; d_call: TRBD2; cdr3_nt: TGCAGCGTTGTTGGCCGGGGGGGTGCAGATACGCAGTATTTT; cdr3_aa: CSVVGRGGADTQYF
j_call: TRBJ2-1; v_call: TRBV12-3/TRBV12-4; clone_size: many; d_call: NA; cdr3_nt: TGTGCCAGCAGTTTAAATCACAATGAGCAGTTCTTC; cdr3_aa: CASSLNHNEQFF
j_call: TRBJ1-5; v_call: TRBV27; clone_size: NA; d_call: NA; cdr3_nt: TGTGCCAGCAGTCTTGTGGTCGGCAGCAATCAGCCCCAGCATTTT; cdr3_aa: CASSLVVGSNQPQHF
j_call: TRBJ2-7; v_call: TRBV20-1; clone_size: NA; d_call: NA; cdr3_nt: TGCAGTGCGAGAGAGCGATACTCCTACGAGCAGTACTTC; cdr3_aa: CSARERYSYEQYF
j_call: TRBJ1-2; v_call: TRBV29-1; clone_size: many; d_call: NA; cdr3_nt: TGCAGCGTTGATGCAGGGATCAACTATGGCTACACCTTC; cdr3_aa: CSVDAGINYGYTF
j_call: TRBJ2-1; v_call: TRBV2; clone_size: NA; d_call: TRBD2; cdr3_nt: TGTGCCAGCAGTGAACTCGGGACTAGCGGTTCCCATGAGCAGTTCTTC; cdr3_aa: CASSELGTSGSHEQFF
j_call: TRBJ2-5; v_call: TRBV2; clone_size: NA; d_call: NA; cdr3_nt: TGTGCCAGGACGAACAGGGCAGAGACCCAGTACTTC; cdr3_aa: CARTNRAETQYF
j_call: TRBJ2-7; v_call: TRBV7-9; clone_size: many; d_call: TRBD1; cdr3_nt: TGTGCCAGCAGTCTCGGACAGGGGGTCGCCTACGAGCAGTACTTC; cdr3_aa: CASSLGQGVAYEQYF
j_call: TRBJ1-4; v_call: TRBV2; clone_size: NA; d_call: TRBD1; cdr3_nt: TGTGCCAGCAGTCAACAGGGGGCTAGTATTGAAAAACTGTTTTTT; cdr3_aa: CASSQQGASIEKLFF
j_call: TRBJ2-7; v_call: TRBV27; clone_size: NA; d_call: NA; cdr3_nt: TGTGCCAGCAGCCGCAGGGAGCACGAGCAGTACTTC; cdr3_aa: CASSRREHEQYF
j_call: TRBJ2-7; v_call: TRBV5-6; clone_size: few; d_call: TRBD2; cdr3_nt: TGTGCCAGCAGCCCGAAGGGGACTAGGCCCTACGAGCAGTACTTC; cdr3_aa: CASSPKGTRPYEQYF
j_call: TRBJ1-2; v_call: TRBV5-1; clone_size: NA; d_call: TRBD1; cdr3_nt: TGCGCCAGCAGCTTTGGTTCGGACAGGGTGATCGGCTACACCTTC; cdr3_aa: CASSFGSDRVIGYTF